A selection of T cell receptor beta chains follows, all from one sample in a study of T cell responses to AZD1222 COVID-19 vaccine. This table comes from immunoSEQ multiplex PCR, and its TCRdb copy is limited to in-frame clones, with some not included. This table holds 150,000 or so clones, more than 85% found once. The input for sequencing was peripheral blood, taken on day 0 of AZD1222 vaccination. These receptors came from an adult in good health. Each CDR3 is given with its conserved first and last residue. The D gene is left open where the match is weak. Size is stated for part of the rows, as once, few or many counts, or as a class when the clone is expanded.

>TRBJ2-7|TRBD2|NA|TRBV5-5
TGTGCCAGCAGCTTGGGCTGGGGTAGCGGGGGTGTGTACGAGCAGTACTTC
CASSLGWGSGGVYEQYF
>TRBJ2-5|TRBD1|NA|TRBV7-2
TGTGCCAGCAGCTTGGGGGACAGGGGGCTGGGAGAGACCCAGTACTTC
CASSLGDRGLGETQYF
>TRBJ1-6|NA|once|TRBV12-3/TRBV12-4
TGTGCCAGCAGTCTTGGACAGCCTTCACCCCTCCACTTT
CASSLGQPSPLHF
>TRBJ2-7|NA|NA|TRBV5-6
TGTGCCAGCAGCTTGGGGCACAGGGACGAGCAGTACTTC
CASSLGHRDEQYF
>TRBJ2-6|TRBD2|NA|TRBV3-1/TRBV3-2
TGTGCCAGCAGCCAAGATCGTGGACTAGCGTGGGGGGCCAACGTCCTGACTTTC
CASSQDRGLAWGANVLTF
>TRBJ1-2|NA|NA|TRBV28
TGTGCCAGCAGTTTATGGTCAAGGGCAGGCTACACCTTC
CASSLWSRAGYTF
>TRBJ2-1|TRBD1|NA|TRBV5-1
TGCGCCAGCAGCTTACAGGGGGCAGGCGATGAGCAGTTCTTC
CASSLQGAGDEQFF
>TRBJ2-1|TRBD2|NA|TRBV5-4
TGTGCCAGCAGCTTGACTAGCGGGTCCTACAATGAGCAGTTCTTC
CASSLTSGSYNEQFF
>TRBJ2-1|NA|NA|TRBV3-1/TRBV3-2
TGTGCCAGCAGCCAAGATGTCTACAATGAGCAGTTCTTC
CASSQDVYNEQFF
>TRBJ1-2|TRBD1|NA|TRBV7-2
TGTGCCAGCAGCTTAGGAACTCGACAGGGCGGCTACACCTTC
CASSLGTRQGGYTF
>TRBJ2-3|NA|NA|TRBV3-1/TRBV3-2
TGTGCCAGCAGCCGAGGCGACACAGATACGCAGTATTTT
CASSRGDTDTQYF
>TRBJ1-5|TRBD1|NA|TRBV28
TGTGCCAGCAGTTTATCTAGGACAGGGGGTCAGCCCCAGCATTTT
CASSLSRTGGQPQHF
>TRBJ2-5|NA|NA|TRBV6-5
TGTGCCAGCAGTTACGACCGCTCGCAGGGTCAAGAGACCCAGTACTTC
CASSYDRSQGQETQYF
>TRBJ2-7|NA|few|TRBV5-6
TGTGCCAGCAGCCCCAACCCCGGGACATCTTACGAGCAGTACTTC
CASSPNPGTSYEQYF
>TRBJ1-1|NA|NA|TRBV7-2
TGTGCCAGCAGCTCGGCAGGCGGGAACACTGAAGCTTTCTTT
CASSSAGGNTEAFF
>TRBJ2-7|NA|NA|TRBV10-2
TGCGCCAGCAGTGGGCTAGCGAATTCCTACGAGCAGTACTTC
CASSGLANSYEQYF
>TRBJ1-1|NA|NA|TRBV3-1/TRBV3-2
TGTGCCAGCAGCCAGGGACATGAGGCTTTCTTT
CASSQGHEAFF
>TRBJ2-3|TRBD2|NA|TRBV4-2
TGTGCCAGCAGCCAAGCGGGGGGGATTACAGATACGCAGTATTTT
CASSQAGGITDTQYF
>TRBJ1-5|NA|NA|TRBV4-2
TGTGCCAGCAGCCAAGATCCCGATCCCTACCAGCCCCAGCATTTT
CASSQDPDPYQPQHF
>TRBJ2-7|TRBD2|once|TRBV18
TGTGCCAGCTCACCGGGACTAGCGGGGGACTCCTACGAGCAGTACTTC
CASSPGLAGDSYEQYF
>TRBJ2-7|NA|NA|TRBV5-6
TGTGCCAGCAGCTTGTCTAGCGCTGGCTCCTACGAGCAGTACTTC
CASSLSSAGSYEQYF
>TRBJ2-7|NA|NA|TRBV9
TGTGCCAGCAGCGTAGGGGACGGGGGAGGAGAGCAGTACTTC
CASSVGDGGGEQYF
>TRBJ1-2|TRBD1|once|TRBV27
TGTGCCAGCAGTGAAACAGGGGGCGCCTATGGCTACACCTTC
CASSETGGAYGYTF
>TRBJ2-5|NA|NA|TRBV30
TGTGCCTGGAGTGTAGACAGTCAAGAGACCCAGTACTTC
CAWSVDSQETQYF
>TRBJ2-3|NA|NA|TRBV5-1
TGCGCCAGCAGCTTGTCGGGGGTAGGCCCAGATACGCAGTATTTT
CASSLSGVGPDTQYF
>TRBJ1-2|NA|NA|TRBV5-5
TGTGCCAGCAGCCGCAGGGGCAACTATGGCTACACCTTC
CASSRRGNYGYTF
>TRBJ2-7|NA|NA|TRBV2
TGTGCCAGCAGTGAACAGGGCTACGAGCAGTACTTC
CASSEQGYEQYF